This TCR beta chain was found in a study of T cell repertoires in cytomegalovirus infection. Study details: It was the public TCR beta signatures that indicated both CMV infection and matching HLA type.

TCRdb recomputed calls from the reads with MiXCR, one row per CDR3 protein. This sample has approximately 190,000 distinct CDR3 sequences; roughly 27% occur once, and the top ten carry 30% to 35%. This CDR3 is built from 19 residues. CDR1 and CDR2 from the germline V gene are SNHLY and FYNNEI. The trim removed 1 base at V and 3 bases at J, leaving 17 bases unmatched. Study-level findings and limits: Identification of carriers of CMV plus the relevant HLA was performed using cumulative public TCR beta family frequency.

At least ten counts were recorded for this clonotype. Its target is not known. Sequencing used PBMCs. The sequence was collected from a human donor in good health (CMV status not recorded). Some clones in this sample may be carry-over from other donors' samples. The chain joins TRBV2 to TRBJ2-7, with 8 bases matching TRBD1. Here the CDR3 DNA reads TGTGCCAGCAGTGAAGACTACGGACAGGGCGGGGTTCTTCTCTACGAGCAGTACTTC. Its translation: CASSEDYGQGGVLLYEQYF. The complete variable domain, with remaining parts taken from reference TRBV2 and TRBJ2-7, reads EPEVTQTPSHQVTQMGQEVILRCVPISNHLYFYWYRQILGQKVEFLVSFYNNEISEKSEIFDDQFSVERPDGSNFTLKIRSTKLEDSAMYFCASSEDYGQGGVLLYEQYFGPGTRLTVT.